The T cell receptor beta chain described here comes from a study of response to subunit inactivated influenza vaccine. TCRdb reanalysed the RT-PCR reads using MiXCR and keeps one entry per CDR3 protein. The sample has around 160,000 distinct CDR3 sequences; approximately 11% are singletons. This clonotype was picked up many times. Its antigen is as yet unknown. Overall study findings and caveats: The authors proposed limited new T cell recruitment per seasonal influenza vaccination.

The sequence derives from a man in his fifties who received an inactivated influenza vaccine. The source was non-naive T cells sorted from PBMCs, collected roughly 48 days after vaccination.

The CDR3: CASSFPNTEAFF. DNA for the CDR3: TGTGCCAGCAGCTTTCCAAACACTGAAGCTTTCTTT. The rearrangement uses TRBV7-2 and TRBJ1-1, with no clear D. This CDR3 is 12 amino acids long. Germline lookup yields CDR1 SGHTA and CDR2 FQGNSA. V was cut by 3 bases and J by 2 bases, with 4 bases left in between.